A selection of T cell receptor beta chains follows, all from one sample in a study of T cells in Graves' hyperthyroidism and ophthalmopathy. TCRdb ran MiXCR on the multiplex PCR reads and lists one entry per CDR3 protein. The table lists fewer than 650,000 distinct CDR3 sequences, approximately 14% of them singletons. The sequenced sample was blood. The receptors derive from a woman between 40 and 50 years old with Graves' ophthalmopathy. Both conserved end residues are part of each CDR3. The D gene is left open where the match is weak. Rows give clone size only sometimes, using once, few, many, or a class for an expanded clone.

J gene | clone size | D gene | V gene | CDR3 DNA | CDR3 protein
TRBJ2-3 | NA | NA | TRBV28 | TGTGCCAGCAGTTCGCAGTCCTCGCAGTATTTT | CASSSQSSQYF
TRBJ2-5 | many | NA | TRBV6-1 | TGTGCCAGCAGTGGGAACCGGGACCACAGCTGGACCCAGTACTTC | CASSGNRDHSWTQYF
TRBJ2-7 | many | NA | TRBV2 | TGTGCCAGCAGTCCTACAGGAAACTACGAGCAGTACTTC | CASSPTGNYEQYF
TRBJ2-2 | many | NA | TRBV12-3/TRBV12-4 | TGTGCCAGCAGTTTGGGGCCGTACACGAACACCGGGGAGCTGTTTTTT | CASSLGPYTNTGELFF
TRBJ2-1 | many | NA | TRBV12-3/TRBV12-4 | TGTGCCAGCAGTTTAGTAAATGAGCAGTTCTTC | CASSLVNEQFF
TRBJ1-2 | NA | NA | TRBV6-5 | TGTGCCAGCAGTTACTTGGGGACCCCCTATGGCTACACCTTC | CASSYLGTPYGYTF
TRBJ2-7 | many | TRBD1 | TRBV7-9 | TGTGCCAGCAGCCCGGGACAGCTAATTGCCGAGCAGTACTTC | CASSPGQLIAEQYF
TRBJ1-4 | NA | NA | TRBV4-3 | TGCGCCAGCAGCCAAGGTTACAGCACTAATGAAAAACTGTTTTTT | CASSQGYSTNEKLFF
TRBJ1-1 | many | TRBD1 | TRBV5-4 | TGTGCCAGCAGCTGGGGACAGCGGAACACTGAAGCTTTCTTT | CASSWGQRNTEAFF
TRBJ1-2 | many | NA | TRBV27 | TGTGCCAGCAGTTTCAGGGGTATGGACTATGGCTACACCTTC | CASSFRGMDYGYTF
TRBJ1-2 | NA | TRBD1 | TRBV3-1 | TGTGCCAGTGGACAGGGGGATCTCTATGGCTACACCTTC | CASGQGDLYGYTF
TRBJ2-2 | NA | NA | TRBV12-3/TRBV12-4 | TGTGCCAGCAATTGGGGACAGAACACCGGGGAGCTGTTTTTT | CASNWGQNTGELFF
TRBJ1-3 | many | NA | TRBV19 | TGTGCCAGTAGTGCCGGGACGGAGGAGAACACCATATATTTT | CASSAGTEENTIYF